These 27 T cell receptor beta chains were sequenced from one sample in a study of blood T cell repertoires in COVID-19. Only in-frame clones appear in the TCRdb table, and some are missing; sequencing was by immunoSEQ multiplex PCR. The data show over 150,000 clones, with almost 85% seen just once and 2.5% to 3% held by the top ten. The sequencing input was peripheral blood. The receptors come from a woman older than 75 with COVID-19, enrolled during active disease.

The chain joins TRBV19 to TRBJ2-1, with 9 bases that match TRBD2. Germline V gene lookup returns CDR1 LNHDA and CDR2 SQIVND (reference sequence). The CDR3 totals 16 residues. The V gene end was trimmed by 3 bases and the J gene end by 6 bases; junction bases not matched to a gene: 9. Here the CDR3 DNA reads TGTGCCAGTAGTATTTCTAGCGGGGTTGGGGGCAATGAGCAGTTCTTC. Translated: CASSISSGVGGNEQFF.

This clone showed up just a few times. The V call is TRBV2, the J call TRBJ2-7; D possibly corresponds to TRBD2 (5 bases). The V end lost 10 bases, the J end lost 5 bases, and 15 bases lay between the germline ends. CDR3 size: 12 residues. Germline CDR1 SNHLY, CDR2 FYNNEI. In nucleotides, the CDR3 is TGTGCCACGACCCCAACTAGGCACGAGCAGTACTTC. Its protein is CATTPTRHEQYF.

The V gene is TRBV19, the J gene TRBJ2-7; TRBD1 matches 8 bases. The CDR3 is made up of 15 amino acids. Germline V gene data show CDR1 as LNHDA and CDR2 as SQIVND (reference sequence). With V trimmed by 6 bases and J by 3 bases, 10 bases remained unmatched. The CDR3 loop reads CASRKTGTGGYEQYF. In DNA, the CDR3 is TGTGCCAGTAGGAAAACCGGGACAGGTGGCTACGAGCAGTACTTC.

The CDR3 region has the DNA TGTGCCAGCAGCTTAGGGGACAGAGACACTGAAGCTTTCTTT. Translating it yields CASSLGDRDTEAFF. V gene TRBV13 combines with J gene TRBJ1-1, with D possibly being TRBD1 (6 bases). The CDR3 sequence is 14 residues long. The germline gives CDR1 PRHDT, CDR2 FYEKMQ (reference sequence). V was pared by 0 bases and J by 3 bases, with 8 bases between.

This chain connects TRBV7-9 to TRBJ2-7; the D is unclear. V was shortened by 6 bases and J by 6 bases, with 6 bases between the two germline ends. Germline V gene lookup returns CDR1 SEHNR and CDR2 FQNEAQ (reference sequence). This CDR3 has 10 amino acids. This CDR3 reads CASSGVEQYF. Here the CDR3 DNA reads TGTGCCAGCAGTGGAGTCGAGCAGTACTTC.

This chain uses TRBV6-4 with TRBJ1-2; D gene unclear. V was cut by 4 bases and J by 2 bases, with 14 bases left in between. The CDR3 length is 15 residues. Germline lookup yields CDR1 MRHNA and CDR2 SNTAGT. The CDR3 here is CASSVGGNPNYGYTF. Here the CDR3 DNA reads TGTGCCAGCAGTGTAGGAGGGAACCCCAACTATGGCTACACCTTC.

This chain connects TRBV7-8 to TRBJ1-5; tentatively, D is TRBD1 (5 bases). V lost 8 bases and J lost 6, with 14 bases in between. Germline CDR1 is SGHVS and CDR2 is FQNEAQ. This CDR3 spans 13 amino acids. The CDR3 loop reads CASRGGIGQPQHF. The CDR3 coding sequence is TGTGCCAGCCGTGGGGGGATCGGTCAGCCCCAGCATTTT.

The rearrangement links TRBV3-1 (or the pseudogene TRBV3-2) to TRBJ2-2, with 9 bases that match TRBD2. Per germline, CDR1 LGHDT and CDR2 YNNKEL (reference sequence). Unmatched junction bases numbered 8, after V lost 7 bases and J lost 2 bases. CDR3 length: 16 amino acids. CDR3: CASTRGLADNTGELFF. CDR3 nucleotides: TGTGCCAGCACCCGGGGACTAGCCGATAACACCGGGGAGCTGTTTTTT.

The V call is TRBV5-1, the J call TRBJ2-2; 12 bases fit TRBD2. This CDR3 has 16 residues. Unmatched junction bases numbered 0, after V lost 0 bases and J lost 3 bases. Germline-derived CDR1 and CDR2 are SGHRS and YFSETQ. CDR3 sequence (DNA): TGCGCCAGCAGCTTGGGACTAGCGGGAGACACCGGGGAGCTGTTTTTT. It codes for CASSLGLAGDTGELFF.

The CDR3 DNA is TGTGCCAGCTCGTCGATCACGGGGGGGAACTATGGCTACACCTTC. Its protein product is CASSSITGGNYGYTF. The rearrangement joins TRBV18 to TRBJ1-2, with TRBD1 as a possible D gene (5 bases). The V gene lost 6 bases and the J gene lost 2 bases, with 16 bases spanning the gap. CDR1 is KGHSH and CDR2 is LQKENI in the germline V gene. This CDR3 comprises 15 residues.

The V gene is TRBV28, the J gene TRBJ2-2; TRBD1 matches at 9 bases. This CDR3 is 15 amino acids long. Germline V gene lookup returns CDR1 MDHEN and CDR2 SYDVKM. V was pared by 5 bases and J by 3 bases, with 4 bases of the junction left unmatched. CDR3 bases: TGTGCCAGCAGTCGGGACAGGGCTCACACCGGGGAGCTGTTTTTT. It codes for CASSRDRAHTGELFF.

This clone was recorded only once. This chain uses TRBV30 with TRBJ1-5; D is uncertain. The CDR3 is 13 residues long. V was trimmed by 3 bases and J by 1 base, leaving 7 bases between them. CDR1 and CDR2 from the germline V gene are GTSNPN and SVGIG (reference sequence). The chain's CDR3 is CAWSDTSNQPQHF. The DNA for the CDR3 is TGTGCCTGGAGCGACACGAGCAATCAGCCCCAGCATTTT.

This clone was recorded at least ten times. This chain connects TRBV4-1 to TRBJ1-1, with 7 bases fitting TRBD1. After removal of 2 bases from V and 2 bases from J, the junction contained 5 bases not matched to a gene. This CDR3 is built from 15 residues. CDR1 is MGHRA, CDR2 YSYEKL, per germline. The CDR3 reads CASSQPDRANTEAFF. In nucleotides, the CDR3 is TGCGCCAGCAGCCAACCCGACAGGGCCAACACTGAAGCTTTCTTT.

In its sample, this clone was seen a few times. This chain joins TRBV13 and TRBJ2-7, with 15 bases fitting TRBD2. J gave up 5 bases and V 5 bases, and 7 bases lay outside the gene matches. The CDR3 spans 16 residues. CDR1 is PRHDT and CDR2 is FYEKMQ in the germline V gene (reference sequence). CDR3 coding DNA: TGTGCCAGCAGCCCGCGGACTAGCGGGAGGGAGCACGAGCAGTACTTC. This sequence encodes CASSPRTSGREHEQYF.

The genes are TRBV2 and TRBJ1-5, with no clear D. The CDR3 is 14 amino acids. Germline V gives CDR1 SNHLY, CDR2 FYNNEI. V was cut by 4 bases and J by 3 bases, with 10 bases left in between. This CDR3 is CASSGSEYNQPQHF. The CDR3 DNA is TGTGCCAGCAGTGGTTCGGAGTACAATCAGCCCCAGCATTTT.

V gene TRBV7-6 combines with J gene TRBJ2-3, with D perhaps TRBD1 (6 bases). CDR1 SGHVS and CDR2 FNYEAQ come from the germline V gene. This CDR3 is built from 17 residues. The ends were cut back, 3 bases at V and 3 bases at J, with 19 bases in the middle. The CDR3 region is CASSLLPSGRGTDTQYF. For the CDR3, the DNA is TGTGCCAGCAGCTTGCTCCCTTCGGGCAGGGGTACAGATACGCAGTATTTT.

The chain employs TRBV19 and TRBJ1-1; a weak D match, TRBD1 (5 bases). Trimming stripped 2 bases from V and 9 bases from J, with 16 bases between. This CDR3 is built from 14 residues. Germline values: CDR1 LNHDA, CDR2 SQIVND (reference sequence). DNA of the CDR3: TGTGCCAGTAGTATAAGCATGGACAACCTAAAAGCTTTCTTT. It is translated as CASSISMDNLKAFF.

The rearrangement uses TRBV7-9 and TRBJ1-1; D perhaps matches TRBD1 (5 bases). Between the trimmed V and J ends, which lost 3 bases and 3 bases, there was a span of 11 bases. The CDR3 spans 14 residues. CDR1 and CDR2 from the germline V gene are SEHNR and FQNEAQ (reference sequence). The CDR3 nucleotides read TGTGCCAGCAGCTTCGGTGGAGGGGACACTGAAGCTTTCTTT. Protein: CASSFGGGDTEAFF.

V usage is TRBV19 and J usage is TRBJ1-5; D possibly corresponds to TRBD1 (5 bases). V was cut by 6 bases and J by 1 base, with 10 bases left in between. CDR1 is LNHDA, CDR2 SQIVND, per germline (reference sequence). The CDR3 is 14 residues long. CDR3 sequence: CASSSDKSNQPQHF. The CDR3 bases are TGTGCCAGTAGCTCGGACAAAAGCAATCAGCCCCAGCATTTT.

The J gene is TRBJ2-7, the V gene TRBV6-4; no firm D call. The length of the CDR3 is 14 residues. Trimming cost V 7 bases and J 1 base, with 14 bases left between them. CDR1 and CDR2 from the germline V gene are MRHNA and SNTAGT. CDR3: CASNPPGFSYEQYF. For the CDR3, the DNA is TGTGCCAGCAATCCCCCCGGTTTTTCCTACGAGCAGTACTTC.

This chain connects TRBV5-1 to TRBJ1-2; D unclear. CDR1 is SGHRS, CDR2 YFSETQ, per germline. The CDR3 loop spans 14 amino acids. V was shortened by 4 bases and J by 1 base, with 11 bases between the two germline ends. The CDR3 DNA is TGCGCCAGCAGCCTCCGAGGACTTAACTATGGCTACACCTTC. Translated: CASSLRGLNYGYTF. Full variable domain (outside the CDR3, taken from reference TRBV5-1 and TRBJ1-2): KAGVTQTPRYLIKTRGQQVTLSCSPISGHRSVSWYQQTPGQGLQFLFEYFSETQRNKGNFPGRFSGRQFSNSRSEMNVSTLELGDSALYLCASSLRGLNYGYTFGSGTRLTVV.

The rearrangement joins TRBV5-5 to TRBJ1-3; D is unresolved. The CDR3 totals 14 residues. The V and J ends lost 6 bases and 3 bases respectively, with 13 bases between them. Germline V gene lookup returns CDR1 SGHKS and CDR2 YYEKEE (reference sequence). The CDR3 DNA reads TGTGCCAGCAACCAGGATGTAAATGGAAACACCATATATTTT. This sequence encodes CASNQDVNGNTIYF.

The chain recombines TRBV5-5 with TRBJ2-1; the D is unclear. The CDR3 length is 12 residues. Looked up from germline, CDR1 is SGHKS and CDR2 is YYEKEE (reference sequence). V lost 2 bases and J lost 4, with 4 bases in between. The CDR3 reads CASSFVYNEQFF. For the CDR3, the DNA is TGTGCCAGCAGCTTTGTATACAATGAGCAGTTCTTC.

This clone has a handful of counts. The chain employs TRBV6-5 and TRBJ2-7; 7 nucleotides match TRBD2. Trimming removed 8 bases from V and 3 bases from J; junction bases left unmatched: 7. The germline gives CDR1 MNHEY, CDR2 SVGAGI. This CDR3 comprises 13 residues. The CDR3 sequence is CASRPTSLYEQYF. CDR3 nucleotides: TGTGCCAGCCGCCCGACTAGCCTCTACGAGCAGTACTTC.

This clone has just a few counts. The chain employs TRBV7-8 and TRBJ2-7; 9 bases match TRBD1. From germline, CDR1 is SGHVS and CDR2 FQNEAQ. The J segment lost 0 bases and the V segment lost 5 bases, leaving 5 bases of the junction unmatched. The CDR3 is 15 residues long. CDR3 bases: TGTGCCAGCAGCCGATGGACAGGGGCCTCCTACGAGCAGTACTTC. Translated, it gives CASSRWTGASYEQYF. Drawing the rest from reference TRBV7-8 and TRBJ2-7, the complete variable domain is GAGVSQSPRYKVAKRGQDVALRCDPISGHVSLFWYQQALGQGPEFLTYFQNEAQLDKSGLPSDRFFAERPEGSVSTLKIQRTQQEDSAVYLCASSRWTGASYEQYFGPGTRLTVT.

The rearrangement joins TRBV5-1 to TRBJ2-3; D ambiguous. V lost 6 bases to trimming and J lost 1 base, with 9 bases between them. The CDR3 covers 13 residues. CDR1 is SGHRS, CDR2 YFSETQ, per germline. The CDR3 region is CASTPSGTDTQYF. DNA of the CDR3: TGCGCCAGCACCCCGTCGGGCACAGATACGCAGTATTTT.

The gene calls are TRBV9 and TRBJ2-3, with no clear D. Trimming took 0 bases from V and 3 from J, leaving 11 bases between them. CDR1 SGDLS and CDR2 YYNGEE come from the germline V gene. The CDR3 covers 15 residues. This CDR3 is CASSVASYRTDTQYF. Written as DNA, the CDR3 is TGTGCCAGCAGCGTAGCTTCCTATCGGACAGATACGCAGTATTTT.